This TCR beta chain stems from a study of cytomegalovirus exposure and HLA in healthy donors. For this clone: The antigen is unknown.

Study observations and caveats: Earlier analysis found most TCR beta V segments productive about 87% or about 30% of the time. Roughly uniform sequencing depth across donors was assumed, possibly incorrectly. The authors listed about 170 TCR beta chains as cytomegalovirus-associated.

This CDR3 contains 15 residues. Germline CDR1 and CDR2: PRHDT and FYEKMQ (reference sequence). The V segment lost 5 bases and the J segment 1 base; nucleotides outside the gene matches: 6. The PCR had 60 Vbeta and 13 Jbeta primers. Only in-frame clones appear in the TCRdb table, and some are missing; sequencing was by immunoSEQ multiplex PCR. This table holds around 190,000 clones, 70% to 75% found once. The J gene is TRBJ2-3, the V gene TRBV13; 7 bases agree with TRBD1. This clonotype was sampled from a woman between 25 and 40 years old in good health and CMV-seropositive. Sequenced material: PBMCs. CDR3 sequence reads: CASSPGTVRTDTQYF. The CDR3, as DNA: TGTGCCAGCAGCCCTGGGACAGTTCGCACAGATACGCAGTATTTT.